What follows are 25 T cell receptor beta chains derived from one specimen sequenced in a study of blood T cells in healthy people across ages. Together with a sample-barcoded 5' primer, a J-beta primer mix was included in a second PCR lasting roughly 7 to 11 cycles. TCRdb reprocessed the 5' RACE reads via MiXCR and lists one record per CDR3 protein. The sample shows 1.5 million to 2 million distinct CDR3 sequences, roughly 52% of them seen only once. The sample was blood. The receptors originated from a middle-aged woman in good health.

V is TRBV6-6 and J is TRBJ1-1; D uncertain. The length of the CDR3 is 13 residues. Deletions cut 6 bases from V and 5 bases from J, with 13 bases between. Germline V lookup: CDR1 MNHNY, CDR2 SVGAGI (reference sequence). The CDR3 DNA follows: TGTGCCAGCAGACTGGAGTTGTATACTGAAGCTTTCTTT. It specifies CASRLELYTEAFF.

V gene TRBV25-1 combines with J gene TRBJ2-1; D might be TRBD1 (6 bases). CDR1 and CDR2 from the germline V gene are MGHDK and SYGVNS. The CDR3 loop spans 14 amino acids. V lost 8 bases, J lost 9 bases, and 20 bases lay in between. The CDR3 reads CASSRDINRGEQFF. The CDR3 bases are TGTGCCAGCTCCCGGGACATAAATAGGGGTGAGCAGTTCTTC.

The rearrangement uses TRBV9 and TRBJ2-3; 7 nucleotides align to TRBD2. The CDR3 consists of 16 residues. Looked up from germline, CDR1 is SGDLS and CDR2 is YYNGEE. V gave up 0 bases and J gave up 2 bases; unmatched junction bases: 6. The CDR3 nucleotides read TGTGCCAGCAGCGTAGAATGGGCGGGAGTCACAGATACGCAGTATTTT. Protein sequence: CASSVEWAGVTDTQYF.

The chain has TRBV20-1 and TRBJ2-3, with 14 bases identical to TRBD2. V lost 7 bases and J lost 3; bases outside the gene matches: 15. The CDR3 length is 18 residues. Per germline, CDR1 DFQATT and CDR2 SNEGSKA (reference sequence). The CDR3 DNA sequence: TGCAGTGTATCCGGGACTAGCGGGGGCCATGGAACTACAGATACGCAGTATTTT. It specifies CSVSGTSGGHGTTDTQYF.

This clonotype was observed a single time. V gene TRBV7-9 combines with J gene TRBJ1-3; D remains ambiguous. The V and J ends lost 5 bases and 4 bases respectively, with 15 bases between them. The CDR3 spans 15 residues. The germline CDR1 and CDR2 sequences are SEHNR and FQNEAQ (reference sequence). The CDR3 DNA is TGTGCCAGCAGCCAAACAGCCGGCCGGGGAAACACCATATATTTT. It translates to CASSQTAGRGNTIYF.

This clonotype was counted a single time. The chain couples TRBV5-1 to TRBJ2-1; weak D call: TRBD1 (5 bases). V was cut by 1 base and J by 9 bases, with 11 bases left in between. This CDR3 is built from 13 residues. CDR1 and CDR2 (germline): SGHRS, YFSETQ. Written as DNA, the CDR3 is TGCGCCAGCAGCTTGAGCAGGGCGCCTGAGCAGTTCTTC. This codes for CASSLSRAPEQFF.

The chain has TRBV7-2 and TRBJ1-6; TRBD1 matches at 7 bases. CDR1 and CDR2 from the germline V gene are SGHTA and FQGNSA. V lost 5 bases and J lost 2; bases outside the gene matches: 12. This CDR3 is 18 amino acids long. CDR3 in amino acids: CASSRQGGFNPYNSPLHF. DNA for the CDR3: TGTGCCAGCAGCCGCCAGGGGGGCTTTAATCCCTATAATTCACCCCTCCACTTT.

About this clonotype itself: The junction shows a germline mismatch at one end, possibly a read error. The rearrangement links TRBV4-3 to TRBJ2-1, with 8 positions matching TRBD1. From germline, CDR1 is LGHNA and CDR2 YSLEER. The CDR3 spans 15 residues. In DNA, the CDR3 is TGCGCCAGCAGCCAAGGGACAGGGAGCTACGATGAGCAGTTCTTC. This gives the protein CASSQGTGSYDEQFF.

This clonotype has just a few counts. V is TRBV29-1 and J is TRBJ2-1, with D possibly TRBD2 on 5 matching bases. The CDR3 has 12 amino acids. Trimming stripped 6 bases from V and 10 bases from J, with 16 bases between. Germline CDR1 reads SQVTM; CDR2 reads ANQGSEA. In DNA form, the CDR3 reads TGCAGCGTCGACCCCCGCGGGTGGGAGCAGTTCTTC. The encoded protein is CSVDPRGWEQFF.

This chain joins TRBV6-5 and TRBJ2-7, with TRBD1 identical over 9 bases. Germline CDR1 MNHEY, CDR2 SVGAGI. The CDR3 is made up of 14 amino acids. V was pared by 7 bases and J by 12 bases, with 16 bases of the junction left unmatched. The CDR3 region has the DNA TGTGCCAGCAAGCTACAGGGGGCTGGGGACGAGTGGTACTTC. As protein: CASKLQGAGDEWYF.

This chain connects TRBV6-1 to TRBJ2-3, with 11 positions matching TRBD2. This CDR3 has 16 amino acids. The V gene's germline CDR1 is MNHNS and CDR2 SASEGT. V shed 6 bases and J 2 bases; nucleotides not matched to a gene: 7. CDR3 region: CASRFETSGATDTQYF. The CDR3 DNA reads TGTGCCAGCAGGTTCGAGACTAGCGGGGCCACAGATACGCAGTATTTT.

The chain employs TRBV7-9 and TRBJ1-6; D not certain. Per germline, CDR1 SEHNR and CDR2 FQNEAQ (reference sequence). The germline V and J ends were trimmed by 5 bases and 0 bases, with 11 bases remaining between them. The CDR3 contains 16 residues. The CDR3 bases are TGTGCCAGCAGCCCGGCGCGGGGCTCCTATAATTCACCCCTCCACTTT. It specifies CASSPARGSYNSPLHF.

The V call is TRBV5-1, the J call TRBJ1-1, with D unclear. Germline V gene sequence: CDR1 SGHRS, CDR2 YFSETQ. CDR3 length: 14 residues. The V and J ends lost 3 bases and 1 base respectively, with 10 bases between them. CDR3: CASSSELSNTEAFF. The CDR3 coding sequence is TGCGCCAGCAGCTCAGAACTCTCGAACACTGAAGCTTTCTTT.

This clonotype was observed a few times. This chain connects TRBV27 to TRBJ2-5; D remains unclear. Judging by the DNA end, TRBJ2-7 fits better; the J call may be wrong. This CDR3 is 14 amino acids long. Germline CDR1 is MNHEY and CDR2 is SMNVEV (reference sequence). The CDR3 sequence is CASSFGVGGAEQYF. The CDR3, as DNA: TGTGCCAGCAGTTTTGGGGTGGGTGGCGCCGAGCAGTACTTC.

Concerning this clonotype itself: A read error may explain this, as a much larger clone is one base away. This chain connects TRBV29-1 to TRBJ2-1, with TRBD1 matching 7 bases. J lost 10 bases, V lost 5 bases, and 11 bases had no gene match. In germline, CDR1 is SQVTM, CDR2 ANQGSEA. The CDR3 length is 13 residues. The CDR3 DNA sequence: TGCAGCGTTATAAGGGGGCCGTACTACGAGCAGTTCTTC. Its protein is CSVIRGPYYEQFF.

This clonotype has just a few counts. The chain employs TRBV7-9 and TRBJ2-1; 11 positions match TRBD2. CDR1 is SEHNR, CDR2 FQNEAQ, per germline (reference sequence). The CDR3 consists of 14 residues. V was pared by 7 bases and J by 5 bases, with 4 bases of the junction left unmatched. The CDR3 bases are TGTGCCAGCACTCCTAGCGGGGGGAACAATGAGCAGTTCTTC. Translated, it gives CASTPSGGNNEQFF.

The V call is TRBV7-6, the J call TRBJ2-5; 8 positions match TRBD1. Looked up from germline, CDR1 is SGHVS and CDR2 is FNYEAQ. V gave up 3 bases and J gave up 11 bases; unmatched junction bases: 8. This CDR3 region has 13 residues. The CDR3 region is CASSFGQGYGQYF. In DNA, the CDR3 is TGTGCCAGCAGCTTTGGACAGGGATACGGGCAGTACTTC.

The V gene is TRBV9, the J gene TRBJ2-1, with 8 bases lining up with TRBD1. This CDR3 has 17 amino acids. Germline trimming cut 0 bases from V and 5 bases from J; bases unmatched to any gene: 10. Germline-derived CDR1 and CDR2 are SGDLS and YYNGEE. CDR3 residues: CASSVVFGQGIDNEQFF. Written as DNA, the CDR3 is TGTGCCAGCAGCGTAGTTTTCGGACAGGGTATCGACAATGAGCAGTTCTTC.

V gene TRBV20-1 combines with J gene TRBJ2-3, with D maybe TRBD1 (6 bases). The ends were cut back, 2 bases at V and 2 bases at J, with 14 bases in the middle. This CDR3 is built from 15 residues. Germline loops: CDR1 DFQATT, CDR2 SNEGSKA (reference sequence). DNA for the CDR3: TGCAGTGCTAGATCTAAAGGGGGTTACACAGATACGCAGTATTTT. Its protein product is CSARSKGGYTDTQYF.

The gene calls are TRBV11-1 and TRBJ2-3, with no clear D. V was trimmed by 9 bases and J by 4 bases, leaving 8 bases between them. This CDR3 contains 11 residues. Germline V CDR1 and CDR2: SGHAT, FQDESV (reference sequence). CDR3 nucleotide sequence: TGTGCCAGTCAGGTCGCAGATACGCAGTATTTT. Its protein product is CASQVADTQYF.

The rearrangement links TRBV15 to TRBJ2-4, with D possibly TRBD2 on 6 matching bases. The J call is doubtful: the DNA matches TRBJ2-7 better. Germline CDR1 is LNHNV and CDR2 is YYDKDF (reference sequence). This CDR3 region has 16 residues. The CDR3 nucleotides read TGTGCCACCAGCAGAGATCGGGAGACAGAGGTCGACGAGCAGTACTTC. Translation gives CATSRDRETEVDEQYF.

This clonotype was seen a handful of times. The gene calls are TRBV29-1 and TRBJ2-1; tentatively, D is TRBD2 (5 bases). The CDR3 has 13 amino acids. CDR1 SQVTM and CDR2 ANQGSEA come from the germline V gene. Trimming pared 6 bases from V and 10 bases from J, leaving 19 bases between. CDR3 sequence reads: CSVTGISPLEQFF. The CDR3 nucleotides read TGCAGCGTAACCGGGATTAGTCCCTTGGAGCAGTTCTTC.

This chain links TRBV6-2 or TRBV6-3 with TRBJ2-1, with a weak D call TRBD1 (6 bases). CDR3 length: 17 residues. Trimming shortened V by 5 bases and J by 2 bases, and 19 bases separated the two germline ends. Germline loops: CDR1 MNHEY, CDR2 SVGEGT. Here the CDR3 reads CASSLARTGRTYNEQFF. CDR3 nucleotides: TGTGCCAGCAGTCTAGCTCGAACAGGGCGAACCTACAATGAGCAGTTCTTC.

The chain uses TRBV28 and TRBJ2-3, with 7 bases that match TRBD2. This CDR3 has 15 amino acids. With 5 bases clipped from V and 2 bases from J, the junction kept 7 bases outside the gene matches. Germline V CDR1 and CDR2: MDHEN, SYDVKM. CDR3 bases: TGTGCCAGCAGTCAACTAGCGCCGGACACAGATACGCAGTATTTT. Translating gives CASSQLAPDTDTQYF.

This chain connects TRBV28 to TRBJ1-6, with a possible D match to TRBD1 (6 bases). Germline-derived CDR1 and CDR2 are MDHEN and SYDVKM. Trimming pared 5 bases from V and 9 bases from J, leaving 17 bases between. The CDR3 runs to 15 residues. The CDR3 DNA follows: TGTGCCAGCAGTCCAAACAGGGTCAGGTCTTCACCCCTCCACTTT. Translation: CASSPNRVRSSPLHF.